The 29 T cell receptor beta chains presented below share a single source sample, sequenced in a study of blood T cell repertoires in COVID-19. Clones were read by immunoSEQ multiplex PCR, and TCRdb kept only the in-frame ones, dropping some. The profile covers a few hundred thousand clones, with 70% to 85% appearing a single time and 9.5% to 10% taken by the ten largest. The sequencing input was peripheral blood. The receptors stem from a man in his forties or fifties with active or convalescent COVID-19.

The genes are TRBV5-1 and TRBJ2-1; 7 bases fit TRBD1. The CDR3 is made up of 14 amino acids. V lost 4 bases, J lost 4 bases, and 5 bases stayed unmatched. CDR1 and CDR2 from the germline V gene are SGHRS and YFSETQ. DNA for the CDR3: TGCGCCAGCAGCCCAGCGACAGGGTACAATGAGCAGTTCTTC. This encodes CASSPATGYNEQFF.

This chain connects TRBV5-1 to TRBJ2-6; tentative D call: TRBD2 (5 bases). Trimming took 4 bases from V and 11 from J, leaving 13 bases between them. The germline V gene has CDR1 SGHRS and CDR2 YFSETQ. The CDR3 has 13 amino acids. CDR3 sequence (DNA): TGCGCCAGCAGCCTAAGGACGGAGGACGTCCTGACTTTC. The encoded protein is CASSLRTEDVLTF.

The CDR3 reads CASSDEGGGNEQFF. CDR3 sequence (DNA): TGTGCCAGCAGTGACGAGGGAGGAGGGAATGAGCAGTTCTTC. V is TRBV2 and J is TRBJ2-1; possibly TRBD2 for D (6 bases). V was cut by 3 bases and J by 7 bases, with 13 bases left in between. This CDR3 is 14 amino acids long. Germline lookup yields CDR1 SNHLY and CDR2 FYNNEI.

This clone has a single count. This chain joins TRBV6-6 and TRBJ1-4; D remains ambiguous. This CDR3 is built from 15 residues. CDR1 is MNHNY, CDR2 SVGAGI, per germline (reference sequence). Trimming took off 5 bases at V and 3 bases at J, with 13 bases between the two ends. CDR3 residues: CASSTQEGPNEKLFF. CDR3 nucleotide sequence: TGTGCCAGCAGTACCCAGGAGGGTCCTAATGAAAAACTGTTTTTT.

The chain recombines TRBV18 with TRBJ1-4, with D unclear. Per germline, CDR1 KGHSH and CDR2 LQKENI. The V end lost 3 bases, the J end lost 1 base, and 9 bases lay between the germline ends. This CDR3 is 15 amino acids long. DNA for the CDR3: TGTGCCAGCTCACCGCGAAGTGAAACTAATGAAAAACTGTTTTTT. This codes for CASSPRSETNEKLFF.

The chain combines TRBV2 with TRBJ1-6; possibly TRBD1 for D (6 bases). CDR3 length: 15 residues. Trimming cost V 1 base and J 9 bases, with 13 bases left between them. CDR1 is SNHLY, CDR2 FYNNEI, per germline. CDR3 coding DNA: TGTGCCAGCAGTGAAGTGCAGGGGTCCATTTCACCCCTCCACTTT. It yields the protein CASSEVQGSISPLHF.

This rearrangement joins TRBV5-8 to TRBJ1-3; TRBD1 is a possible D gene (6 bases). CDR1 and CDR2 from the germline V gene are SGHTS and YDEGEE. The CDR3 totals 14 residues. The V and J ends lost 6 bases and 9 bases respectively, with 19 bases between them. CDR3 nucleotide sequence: TGTGCCAGCACCTTACAGGGACCGGGCGGCACCATATATTTT. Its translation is CASTLQGPGGTIYF.

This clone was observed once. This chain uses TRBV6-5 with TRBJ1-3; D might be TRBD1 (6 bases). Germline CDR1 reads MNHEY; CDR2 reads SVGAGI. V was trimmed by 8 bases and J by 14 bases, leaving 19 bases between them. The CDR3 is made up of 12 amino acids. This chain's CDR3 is CASGSPDRLLYF. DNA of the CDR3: TGTGCCAGCGGTAGTCCTGACAGGCTATTATATTTT.

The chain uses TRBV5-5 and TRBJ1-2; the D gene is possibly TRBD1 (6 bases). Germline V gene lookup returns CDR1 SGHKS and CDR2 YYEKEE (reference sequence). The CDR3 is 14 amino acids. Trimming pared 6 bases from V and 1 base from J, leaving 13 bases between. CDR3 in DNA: TGTGCCAGCACCCCTGACAGGAGTAACTATGGCTACACCTTC. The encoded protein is CASTPDRSNYGYTF.

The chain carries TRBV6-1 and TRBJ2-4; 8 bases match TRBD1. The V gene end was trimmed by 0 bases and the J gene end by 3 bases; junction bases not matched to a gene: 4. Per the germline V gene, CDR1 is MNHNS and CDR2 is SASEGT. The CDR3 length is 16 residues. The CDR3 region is CASSEARGLGKNIQYF. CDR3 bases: TGTGCCAGCAGTGAAGCCAGGGGGCTCGGCAAAAACATTCAGTACTTC.

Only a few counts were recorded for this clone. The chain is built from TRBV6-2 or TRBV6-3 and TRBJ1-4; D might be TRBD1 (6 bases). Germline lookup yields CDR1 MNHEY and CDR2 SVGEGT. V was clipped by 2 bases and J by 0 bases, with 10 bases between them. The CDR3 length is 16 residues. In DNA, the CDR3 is TGTGCCAGCAGTTACACAGGGATGCCAACTAATGAAAAACTGTTTTTT. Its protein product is CASSYTGMPTNEKLFF.

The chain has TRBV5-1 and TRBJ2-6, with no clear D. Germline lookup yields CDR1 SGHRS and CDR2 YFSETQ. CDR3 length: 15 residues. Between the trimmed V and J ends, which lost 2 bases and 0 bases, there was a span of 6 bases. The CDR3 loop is CASSFFSSGANVLTF. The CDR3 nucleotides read TGCGCCAGCAGCTTTTTCAGCTCTGGGGCCAACGTCCTGACTTTC.

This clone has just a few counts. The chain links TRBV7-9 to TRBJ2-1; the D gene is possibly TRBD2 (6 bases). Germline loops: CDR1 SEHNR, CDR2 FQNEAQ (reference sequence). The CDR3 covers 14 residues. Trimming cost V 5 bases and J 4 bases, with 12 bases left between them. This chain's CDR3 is CASSVGGYYNEQFF. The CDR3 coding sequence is TGTGCCAGCAGCGTCGGGGGTTATTACAATGAGCAGTTCTTC.

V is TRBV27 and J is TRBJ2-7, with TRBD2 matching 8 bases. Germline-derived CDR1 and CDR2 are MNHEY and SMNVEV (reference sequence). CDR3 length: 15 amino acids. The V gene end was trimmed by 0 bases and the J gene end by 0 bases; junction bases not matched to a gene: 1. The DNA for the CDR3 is TGTGCCAGCAGTTTATCGGGGACTAGCTCCTACGAGCAGTACTTC. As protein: CASSLSGTSSYEQYF.

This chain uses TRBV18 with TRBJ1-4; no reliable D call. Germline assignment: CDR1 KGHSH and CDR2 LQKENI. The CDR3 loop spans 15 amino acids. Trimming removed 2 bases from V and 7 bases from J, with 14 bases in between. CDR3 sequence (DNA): TGTGCCAGCTCACCATTAGCGACACAATTTGAAAAACTGTTTTTT. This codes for CASSPLATQFEKLFF. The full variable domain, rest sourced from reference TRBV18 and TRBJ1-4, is NAGVMQNPRHLVRRRGQEARLRCSPMKGHSHVYWYRQLPEEGLKFMVYLQKENIIDESGMPKERFSAEFPKEGPSILRIQQVVRGDSAAYFCASSPLATQFEKLFFGSGTQLSVL.

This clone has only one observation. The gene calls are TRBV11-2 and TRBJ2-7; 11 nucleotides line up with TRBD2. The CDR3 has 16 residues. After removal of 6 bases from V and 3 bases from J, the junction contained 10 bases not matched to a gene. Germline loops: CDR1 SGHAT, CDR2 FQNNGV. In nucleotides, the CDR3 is TGTGCCAGCAGTCCCAGTAGCGGGAGGGCGAACTACGAGCAGTACTTC. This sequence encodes CASSPSSGRANYEQYF.

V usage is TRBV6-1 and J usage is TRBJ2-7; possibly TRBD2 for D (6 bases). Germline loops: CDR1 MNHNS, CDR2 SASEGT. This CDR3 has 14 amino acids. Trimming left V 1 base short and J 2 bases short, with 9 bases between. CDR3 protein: CASSEVAETYEQYF. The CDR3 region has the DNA TGTGCCAGCAGTGAAGTAGCGGAAACCTACGAGCAGTACTTC.

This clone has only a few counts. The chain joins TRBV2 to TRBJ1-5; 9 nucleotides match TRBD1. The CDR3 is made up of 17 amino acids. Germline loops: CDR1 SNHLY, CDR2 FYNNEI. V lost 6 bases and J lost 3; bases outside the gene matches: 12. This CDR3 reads CASSEFGQGRTNQPQHF. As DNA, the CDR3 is TGTGCCAGCAGCGAGTTTGGACAGGGGAGGACCAATCAGCCCCAGCATTTT. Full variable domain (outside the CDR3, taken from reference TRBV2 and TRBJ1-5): EPEVTQTPSHQVTQMGQEVILRCVPISNHLYFYWYRQILGQKVEFLVSFYNNEISEKSEIFDDQFSVERPDGSNFTLKIRSTKLEDSAMYFCASSEFGQGRTNQPQHFGDGTRLSIL.

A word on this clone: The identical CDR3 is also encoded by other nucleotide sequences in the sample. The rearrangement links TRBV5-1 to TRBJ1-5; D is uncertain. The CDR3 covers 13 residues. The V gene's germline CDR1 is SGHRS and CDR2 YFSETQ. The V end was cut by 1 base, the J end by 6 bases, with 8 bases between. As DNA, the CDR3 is TGCGCCAGCAGCTTGTCGGGTAGTCAGCCCCAGCATTTT. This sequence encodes CASSLSGSQPQHF.

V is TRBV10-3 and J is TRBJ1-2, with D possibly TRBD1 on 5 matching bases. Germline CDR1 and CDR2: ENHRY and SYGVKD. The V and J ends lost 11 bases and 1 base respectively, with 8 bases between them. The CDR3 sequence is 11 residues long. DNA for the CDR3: TGTGCCTCGGGGGTTAACTATGGCTACACCTTC. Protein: CASGVNYGYTF.

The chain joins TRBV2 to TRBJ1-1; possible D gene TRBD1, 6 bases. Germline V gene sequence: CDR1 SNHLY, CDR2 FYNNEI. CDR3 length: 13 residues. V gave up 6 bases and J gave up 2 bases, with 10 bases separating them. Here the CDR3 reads CASSVGGNTEAFF. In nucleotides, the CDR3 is TGTGCCAGCAGCGTAGGGGGAAACACTGAAGCTTTCTTT.

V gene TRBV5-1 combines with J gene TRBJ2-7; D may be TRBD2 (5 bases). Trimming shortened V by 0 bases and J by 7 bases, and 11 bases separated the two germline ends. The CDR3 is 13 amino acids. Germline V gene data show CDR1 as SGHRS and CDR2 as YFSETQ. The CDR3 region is CASSLVEGQEQYV. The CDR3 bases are TGCGCCAGCAGCTTGGTTGAGGGTCAGGAGCAGTACGTC.

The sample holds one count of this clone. The DNA of the CDR3 is TGTGCCAGCAGCCACCGGACAGGGGGCTACTATGGCTACACCTTC. This encodes CASSHRTGGYYGYTF. The genes are TRBV5-6 and TRBJ1-2; 11 bases line up with TRBD1. J gave up 3 bases and V 4 bases, and 5 bases lay outside the gene matches. There are 15 residues in the CDR3. Germline V gene sequence: CDR1 SGHDT, CDR2 YYEEEE.

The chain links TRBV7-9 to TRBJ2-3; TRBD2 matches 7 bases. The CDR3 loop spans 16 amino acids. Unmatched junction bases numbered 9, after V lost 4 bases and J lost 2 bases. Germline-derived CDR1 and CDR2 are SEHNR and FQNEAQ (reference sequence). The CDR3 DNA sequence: TGTGCCAGCAGCTCCCCCGGGGCGGGGGACACAGATACGCAGTATTTT. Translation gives CASSSPGAGDTDTQYF.

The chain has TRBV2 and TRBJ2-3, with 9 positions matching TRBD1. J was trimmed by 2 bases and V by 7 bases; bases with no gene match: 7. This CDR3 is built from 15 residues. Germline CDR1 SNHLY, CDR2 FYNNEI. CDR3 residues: CASIRDRDNTDTQYF. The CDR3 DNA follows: TGTGCCAGCATAAGGGACAGGGACAACACAGATACGCAGTATTTT.

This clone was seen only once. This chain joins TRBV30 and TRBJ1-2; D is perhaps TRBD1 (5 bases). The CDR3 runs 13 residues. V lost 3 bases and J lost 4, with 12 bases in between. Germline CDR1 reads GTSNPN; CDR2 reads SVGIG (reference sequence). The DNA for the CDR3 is TGTGCCTGGAGCCCCGAGGGACTCTATGGCTACACCTTC. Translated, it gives CAWSPEGLYGYTF.

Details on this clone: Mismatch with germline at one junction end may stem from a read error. CDR3 DNA: TGTGCCAGTAGCATAGTGGGGGGGACTGAAGCTTTCTTT. Translated, it gives CASSIVGGTEAFF. The genes are TRBV19 and TRBJ1-1; D perhaps matches TRBD1 (5 bases). Germline V CDR1 and CDR2: LNHDA, SQIVND (reference sequence). This CDR3 is 13 amino acids long.

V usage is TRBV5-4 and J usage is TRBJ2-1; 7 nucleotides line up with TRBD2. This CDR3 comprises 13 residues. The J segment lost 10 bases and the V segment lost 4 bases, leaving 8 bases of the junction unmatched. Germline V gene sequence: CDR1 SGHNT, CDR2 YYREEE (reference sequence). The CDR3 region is CASSPGGGGEQFF. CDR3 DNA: TGTGCCAGCAGCCCGGGGGGAGGCGGGGAGCAGTTCTTC.

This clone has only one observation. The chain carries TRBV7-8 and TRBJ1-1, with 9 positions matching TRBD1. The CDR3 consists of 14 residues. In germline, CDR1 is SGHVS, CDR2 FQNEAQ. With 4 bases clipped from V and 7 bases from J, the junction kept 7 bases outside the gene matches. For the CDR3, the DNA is TGTGCCAGCAGCTCGGGACAGGGTGTAAATGAAGCTTTCTTT. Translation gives CASSSGQGVNEAFF.